Each of the 11 T cell receptor beta chains below was sequenced from the same sample in a study of human T cells and chemical hapten exposure. TCRdb re-derived calls from the 5' RACE reads in MiXCR, one entry per CDR3 protein. The sample consists of 75,000 or so distinct CDR3 sequences, approximately 16% of them appearing once. The template was total RNA from unfractionated whole blood. The source of these receptors is a female donor in good health.

The chain couples TRBV5-4 to TRBJ2-7; 9 bases agree with TRBD2. V lost 4 bases and J lost 0; bases outside the gene matches: 5. Germline V gene data show CDR1 as SGHNT and CDR2 as YYREEE (reference sequence). There are 15 residues in the CDR3. CDR3 DNA sequence: TGTGCCAGCAGCCGTGTTAGCGGGAGCTCCTACGAGCAGTACTTC. It is translated as CASSRVSGSSYEQYF.

The chain combines TRBV7-2 with TRBJ1-6, with D maybe TRBD1 (6 bases). Germline CDR1 is SGHTA and CDR2 is FQGNSA. V was trimmed by 3 bases and J by 6 bases, leaving 12 bases between them. The CDR3 length is 15 residues. This chain's CDR3 is CASSFGGAVNSPLHF. DNA for the CDR3: TGTGCCAGCAGCTTCGGGGGGGCTGTTAATTCACCCCTCCACTTT.

The J gene is TRBJ2-7, the V gene TRBV6-1; either TRBD1 or TRBD2 may fit D (5 bases each). CDR3 length: 14 residues. The V end was cut by 4 bases, the J end by 0 bases, with 10 bases between. Germline assignment: CDR1 MNHNS and CDR2 SASEGT. The CDR3 sequence is CASSARGASYEQYF. In nucleotides, the CDR3 is TGTGCCAGCAGTGCGAGAGGGGCCTCCTACGAGCAGTACTTC.

The chain joins TRBV7-2 to TRBJ1-3; 8 bases agree with TRBD1. CDR1 and CDR2 from the germline V gene are SGHTA and FQGNSA. V lost 7 bases and J lost 3; bases outside the gene matches: 8. The CDR3 is made up of 15 amino acids. CDR3 in amino acids: CASTQDRAYGNTIYF. In DNA, the CDR3 is TGTGCCAGCACCCAGGACAGGGCCTATGGAAACACCATATATTTT.

The rearrangement links TRBV7-2 to TRBJ2-1; D is possibly TRBD1 (6 bases). The CDR3 covers 12 residues. Trimming shortened V by 5 bases and J by 9 bases, and 11 bases separated the two germline ends. The germline CDR1 and CDR2 sequences are SGHTA and FQGNSA. For the CDR3, the DNA is TGTGCCAGCAGCCATGCGACAGGTGAGCAGTTCTTC. Protein sequence: CASSHATGEQFF.

The chain combines TRBV7-2 with TRBJ1-2; D not certain. The ends were cut back, 3 bases at V and 0 bases at J, with 8 bases in the middle. There are 14 residues in the CDR3. Per germline, CDR1 SGHTA and CDR2 FQGNSA. The CDR3 here is CASSFTTPNYGYTF. The CDR3 bases are TGTGCCAGCAGCTTCACTACACCTAACTATGGCTACACCTTC.

The chain carries TRBV6-6 and TRBJ2-1; TRBD1 or TRBD2 may be the D gene (5 bases each). This CDR3 region has 13 residues. Germline V gene data show CDR1 as MNHNY and CDR2 as SVGAGI (reference sequence). V was clipped by 7 bases and J by 7 bases, with 14 bases between them. In nucleotides, the CDR3 is TGTGCCAGCAACCCCCGGGGCGGGAATGAGCAGTTCTTC. Its protein product is CASNPRGGNEQFF.

This clonotype was detected only a few times. The V gene is TRBV7-2, the J gene TRBJ1-2; 9 nucleotides match TRBD1. This CDR3 is 13 amino acids long. V shed 6 bases, J shed 6 bases, and the junction held 5 bases outside the gene matches. Per the germline V gene, CDR1 is SGHTA and CDR2 is FQGNSA. This chain's CDR3 is CASSTGTGNGYTF. The DNA of the CDR3 is TGTGCCAGCAGTACGGGGACAGGGAATGGCTACACCTTC.

This clonotype came up a few times. The rearrangement links TRBV5-1 to TRBJ2-3; perhaps TRBD2 as D (6 bases). The V gene lost 0 bases and the J gene lost 4 bases, with 9 bases spanning the gap. The CDR3 covers 14 residues. The germline V gene encodes CDR1 SGHRS and CDR2 YFSETQ. The CDR3, as DNA: TGCGCCAGCAGCTTGGCGGGAGACCCAGATACGCAGTATTTT. Its protein product is CASSLAGDPDTQYF.

This clonotype was detected a few times. The gene calls are TRBV27 and TRBJ1-5; 7 bases align to TRBD1. The V gene's germline CDR1 is MNHEY and CDR2 SMNVEV (reference sequence). The CDR3 length is 15 residues. Trimming took 5 bases from V and 3 from J; bases not matched to a gene: 7. CDR3 region: CASSKGTVYNQPQHF. The CDR3 DNA follows: TGTGCCAGCAGTAAAGGGACAGTCTACAATCAGCCCCAGCATTTT.

V is TRBV10-1 and J is TRBJ1-1, with D possibly being TRBD1 (5 bases). V shed 5 bases and J shed 3 bases, with 13 bases lying between them. The CDR3 contains 14 residues. CDR1 and CDR2 from the germline V gene are WNHNN and SYGVQD (reference sequence). This chain's CDR3 is CASSSATAHTEAFF. CDR3 sequence (DNA): TGCGCCAGCAGTTCAGCGACAGCACACACTGAAGCTTTCTTT.